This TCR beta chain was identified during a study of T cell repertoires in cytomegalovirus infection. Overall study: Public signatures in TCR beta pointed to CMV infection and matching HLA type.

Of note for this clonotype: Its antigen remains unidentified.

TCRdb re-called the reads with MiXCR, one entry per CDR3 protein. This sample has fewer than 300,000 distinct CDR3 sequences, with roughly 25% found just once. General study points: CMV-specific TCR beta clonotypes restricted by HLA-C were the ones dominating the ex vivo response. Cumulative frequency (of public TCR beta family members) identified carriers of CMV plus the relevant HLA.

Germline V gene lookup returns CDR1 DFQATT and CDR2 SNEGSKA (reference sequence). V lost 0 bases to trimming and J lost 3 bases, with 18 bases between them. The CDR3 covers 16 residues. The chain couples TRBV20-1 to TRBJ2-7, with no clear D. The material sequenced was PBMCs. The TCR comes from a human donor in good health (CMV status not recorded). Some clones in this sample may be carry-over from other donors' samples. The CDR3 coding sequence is TGCAGTGCTAGAGACAGTAAAGGGCCGCCCGACTACGAGCAGTACTTC. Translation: CSARDSKGPPDYEQYF.